This T cell receptor beta chain originates from a study of OX40 agonist ivuxolimab in advanced cancers. The overall study: In this trial design, patients received ivuxolimab intravenously at 0.01 to 10 mg/kg every 2 weeks. Males comprised 82.7% of the group, whose mean age was approximately 60 years (range about 23 to 80).

Germline assignment: CDR1 MGHRA and CDR2 YSYEKL. Trimming took off 4 bases at V and 3 bases at J, with 15 bases between the two ends. CDR3 length equals 16 residues. A note on this clone: Its antigen is not identified.

Study results and limitations: Expanded clones were, on average, more numerous in CD8+ T cells than in CD4+. It was not determined which antigens were specifically recognized by the peripheral T cells that had undergone clonal expansion.

Some clones are missing from TCRdb's copy, which holds only in-frame ones; the method was immunoSEQ multiplex PCR. This sample has approximately 57,000 clones; about 81% occur once, and the top ten carry around 0.71%. The chain couples TRBV4-1 to TRBJ1-4; D gene uncertain. The sequenced sample was CD4+ or CD8+ T cells sorted from blood, obtained in a trial of the OX40 agonist ivuxolimab. This TCR was sampled from an adult with an advanced solid tumor such as melanoma, head and neck, liver or kidney cancer. The CDR3 spells CASSRPTAEPNEKLFF. In DNA form, the CDR3 reads TGCGCCAGCAGCCGCCCGACGGCAGAGCCTAATGAAAAACTGTTTTTT.